This note documents a single T cell receptor (beta chain) sequence. Its antigen is unidentified. This entry comes from a study of T-cell memory formation after mild COVID-19. The TCR alpha and TCR beta cDNA libraries, bearing sample barcodes and UMIs, were generated by 5'RACE using constant-segment primers. One entry per CDR3 protein results from TCRdb running MiXCR on the 5' RACE reads. This table holds 550,000 to 700,000 distinct CDR3 sequences, around 17% found once. Study results and limitations: In second-wave clones peaking day 37, SARS-CoV-2 specificity remained unconfirmed. While clones contracting from day 15 to 85 were balanced between CD4 and CD8, later expanders leaned CD4+. Contracting CD4+ clones lay largely in CM and EM, with CD8+ ones residing in EMRA.

This receptor was obtained from an adult woman who had mild COVID-19 (a few samples of this study predate the infection). Cell type and time point are not known. Sequenced material: PBMCs or a T cell subset sorted from them (not recorded which).

Here the CDR3 reads CASSSEVYVSVEQFF. In DNA, the CDR3 is TGTGCCAGCAGTTCTGAGGTGTACGTGTCGGTTGAGCAGTTCTTC. V gene TRBV12-3 or TRBV12-4 combines with J gene TRBJ2-1; D remains ambiguous. The CDR3 is made up of 15 amino acids. Trimming pared 4 bases from V and 9 bases from J, leaving 19 bases between.